This TCR beta chain was profiled in a study of shared clonotypes between healthy human individuals. The V end lost 4 bases, the J end lost 7 bases, and 17 bases lay between the germline ends. Looked up from germline, CDR1 is MGHRA and CDR2 is YSYEKL. This CDR3 is 16 amino acids long. In the case of this clone: The antigen is undetermined.

CD45RO negativity and positive selection for CCR7 defined naive CD8 cells, a population that excluded terminally differentiated effector memory CD45RA+ cells. General study findings and limits: Clonotype sharing across several donors was observed for around 4.8% of naive CD4 clonotypes.

TCRdb's copy holds only in-frame clones and misses some; the assay was immunoSEQ multiplex PCR. The table has about 590,000 clones, nearly 97% seen once; the top ten hold 0.1% to 0.11%. The clonotype originates from a woman aged 25 to 39 in good health. The sequencing input was naive CD8+ T cells sorted from blood. V gene TRBV4-1 combines with J gene TRBJ1-6, with unresolved D. CDR3 nucleotides: TGCGCCAGCAGCCCCGGGCCCTGGAGGGAAAATTCACCCCTCCACTTT. The encoded protein is CASSPGPWRENSPLHF.